One sample yielded the 8 T cell receptor beta chains listed below, sequenced in a study of T cells in Graves' hyperthyroidism and ophthalmopathy. Amplified TCR beta CDR3 regions derived from RNA transcripts. The HTBI primer set was used in a first-round RT-PCR of the TCR CDR3. TCRdb processed the multiplex PCR reads anew with MiXCR; each CDR3 protein has one entry. The data show under 700,000 distinct CDR3 sequences, about 45% seen once. The material sequenced was peripheral blood or thyroid tissue (not recorded which). These receptors all stem from a woman under 30 with Graves' hyperthyroidism.

The genes are TRBV20-1 and TRBJ2-7; perhaps TRBD1 as D (6 bases). The germline gives CDR1 DFQATT, CDR2 SNEGSKA (reference sequence). V gave up 4 bases and J gave up 4 bases, with 8 bases separating them. This CDR3 has 11 residues. The CDR3 loop is CSAKTGYEQYF. The CDR3 DNA reads TGCAGTGCTAAAACAGGGTACGAGCAGTACTTC.

Only a few counts were recorded for this clonotype. This chain joins TRBV7-2 and TRBJ2-6; 8 bases align to TRBD1. There are 17 residues in the CDR3. Germline V gene data show CDR1 as SGHTA and CDR2 as FQGNSA. Trimming took 5 bases from V and 0 from J; bases not matched to a gene: 6. The CDR3 reads CASSHRTGSSGANVLTF. Here the CDR3 DNA reads TGTGCCAGCAGCCATCGGACAGGGAGCTCTGGGGCCAACGTCCTGACTTTC.

This chain connects TRBV6-5 to TRBJ1-5; no clear D gene. This CDR3 spans 13 amino acids. Trimming stripped 5 bases from V and 4 bases from J, with 9 bases between. Germline CDR1 MNHEY, CDR2 SVGAGI. The CDR3 loop is CASSGEINQPQHF. Written as DNA, the CDR3 is TGTGCCAGCAGTGGGGAAATTAATCAGCCCCAGCATTTT.

The chain uses TRBV12-3 or TRBV12-4 and TRBJ2-7; the match to TRBD2 covers 7 bases. J lost 2 bases, V lost 5 bases, and 12 bases had no gene match. The CDR3 runs 16 residues. The CDR3 coding sequence is TGTGCCAGCAGTCCCACGGGTAGCGGGTCAACCTACGAGCAGTACTTC. This translates into CASSPTGSGSTYEQYF.

This sequence joins TRBV24-1 and TRBJ2-2, with D hard to call. V dropped 7 bases and J dropped 0 bases, with 8 bases sitting between them. Germline CDR1 reads KGHDR; CDR2 reads SFDVKD. The CDR3 has 14 amino acids. As DNA, the CDR3 is TGTGCCACCAGGCCAGCGTCGAACACCGGGGAGCTGTTTTTT. It yields the protein CATRPASNTGELFF.

Only a few counts were recorded for this clonotype. The chain has TRBV7-2 and TRBJ1-5; possible D gene TRBD1, 5 bases. This CDR3 region has 13 residues. Germline V gene sequence: CDR1 SGHTA, CDR2 FQGNSA. The ends were cut back, 4 bases at V and 9 bases at J, with 13 bases in the middle. CDR3 DNA: TGTGCCAGCAGCTCCCCACAGGTTGGGCCCCAGCATTTT. Its translation: CASSSPQVGPQHF.

Regarding this clonotype: The junction departs from germline at one end; a sequencing error may be responsible. The genes are TRBV25-1 and TRBJ1-6; D perhaps matches TRBD1 (6 bases). Germline-derived CDR1 and CDR2 are MGHDK and SYGVNS. CDR3 size: 14 residues. The CDR3 loop reads CASSPQGYNSPHHF. The CDR3 bases are TGTGCCAGCAGTCCACAGGGTTATAATTCACCCCACCACTTT.

The V gene is TRBV12-3 or TRBV12-4, the J gene TRBJ1-2; no clear D. Trimming pared 5 bases from V and 3 bases from J, leaving 10 bases between. This CDR3 comprises 13 residues. This CDR3 is CASSPRTYYGYTF. In nucleotides, the CDR3 is TGTGCCAGCAGTCCAAGGACCTACTATGGCTACACCTTC.